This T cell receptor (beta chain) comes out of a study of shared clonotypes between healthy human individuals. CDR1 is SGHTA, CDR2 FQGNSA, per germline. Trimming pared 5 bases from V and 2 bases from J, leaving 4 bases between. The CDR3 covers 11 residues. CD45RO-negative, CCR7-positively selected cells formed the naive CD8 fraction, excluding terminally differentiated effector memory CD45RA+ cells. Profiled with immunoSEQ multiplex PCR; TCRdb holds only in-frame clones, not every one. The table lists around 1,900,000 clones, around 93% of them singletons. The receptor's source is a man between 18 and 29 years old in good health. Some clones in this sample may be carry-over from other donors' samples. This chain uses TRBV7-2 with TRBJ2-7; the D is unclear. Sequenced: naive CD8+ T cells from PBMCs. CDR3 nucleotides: TGTGCCAGCAGCGAGACCTACGAGCAGTACTTC. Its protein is CASSETYEQYF.